This note documents a single T cell receptor (beta chain) sequence. This may come from a read error, since a much larger clone is one base off. This sample was taken from a study of blood T cells in healthy people across ages. Researchers report isolating at least 6.5 million PBMCs per sample. The CDR3 is 15 amino acids. V shed 6 bases and J 5 bases; nucleotides not matched to a gene: 10. Combining a sample-barcoded 5' primer with a J-beta primer mix, a second PCR ran for 7 to 11 cycles. Samples each returned at least 2.5 million CDR3-containing paired-end reads. Each CDR3 protein gets one entry after TCRdb re-called the 5' RACE reads with MiXCR. This repertoire shows hundreds of thousands of distinct CDR3 sequences, about 28% found once; its top ten account for about 15%.

The TCR originated in an elderly woman in good health. The chain joins TRBV12-3 or TRBV12-4 to TRBJ1-1; 9 bases agree with TRBD1. Sequenced material: blood. The CDR3 coding sequence is TGTGCCAGCAGGCCTCCGGGACAGGGTTCGACTGAAGCTTTCTTT. It encodes CASRPPGQGSTEAFF.